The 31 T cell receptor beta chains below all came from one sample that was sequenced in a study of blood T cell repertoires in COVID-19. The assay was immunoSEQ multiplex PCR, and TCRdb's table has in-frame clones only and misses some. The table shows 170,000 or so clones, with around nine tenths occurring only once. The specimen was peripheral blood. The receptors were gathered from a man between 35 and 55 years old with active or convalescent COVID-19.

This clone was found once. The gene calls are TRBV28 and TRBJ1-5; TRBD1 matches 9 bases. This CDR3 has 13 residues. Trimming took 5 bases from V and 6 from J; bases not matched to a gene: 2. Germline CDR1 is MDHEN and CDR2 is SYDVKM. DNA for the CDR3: TGTGCCAGCAGTGGACAGGGGCCTCAGCCCCAGCATTTT. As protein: CASSGQGPQPQHF.

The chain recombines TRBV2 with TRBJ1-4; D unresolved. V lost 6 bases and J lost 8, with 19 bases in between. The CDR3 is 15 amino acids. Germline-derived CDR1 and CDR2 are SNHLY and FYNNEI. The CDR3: CASRIPKGGKEKLFF. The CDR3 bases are TGTGCCAGCAGAATTCCCAAGGGAGGTAAAGAAAAACTGTTTTTT. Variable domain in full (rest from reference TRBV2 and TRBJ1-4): EPEVTQTPSHQVTQMGQEVILRCVPISNHLYFYWYRQILGQKVEFLVSFYNNEISEKSEIFDDQFSVERPDGSNFTLKIRSTKLEDSAMYFCASRIPKGGKEKLFFGSGTQLSVL.

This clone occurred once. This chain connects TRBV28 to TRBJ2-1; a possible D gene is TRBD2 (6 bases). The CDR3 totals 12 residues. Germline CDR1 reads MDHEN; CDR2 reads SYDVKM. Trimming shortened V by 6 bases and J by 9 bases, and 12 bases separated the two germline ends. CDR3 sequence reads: CASSLTRSEQFF. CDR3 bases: TGTGCCAGCAGCCTGACTAGATCTGAGCAGTTCTTC.

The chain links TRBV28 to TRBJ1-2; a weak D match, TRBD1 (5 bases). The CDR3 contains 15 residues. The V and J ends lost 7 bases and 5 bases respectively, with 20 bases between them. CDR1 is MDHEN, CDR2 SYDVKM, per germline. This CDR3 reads CASTWGGTGEYGYTF. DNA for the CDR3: TGTGCCAGCACATGGGGGGGGACGGGAGAGTATGGCTACACCTTC.

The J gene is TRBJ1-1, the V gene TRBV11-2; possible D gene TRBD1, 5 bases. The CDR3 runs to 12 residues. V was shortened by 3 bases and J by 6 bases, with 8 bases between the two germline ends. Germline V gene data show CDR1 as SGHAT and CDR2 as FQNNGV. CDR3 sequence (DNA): TGTGCCAGCAGCTTTGGGACTTCTGAAGCTTTCTTT. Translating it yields CASSFGTSEAFF.

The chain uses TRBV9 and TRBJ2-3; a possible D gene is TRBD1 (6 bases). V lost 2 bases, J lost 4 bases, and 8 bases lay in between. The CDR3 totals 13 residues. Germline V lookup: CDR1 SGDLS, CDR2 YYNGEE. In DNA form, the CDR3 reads TGTGCCAGCAGCGTCCAGGGGCCAGATACGCAGTATTTT. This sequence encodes CASSVQGPDTQYF.

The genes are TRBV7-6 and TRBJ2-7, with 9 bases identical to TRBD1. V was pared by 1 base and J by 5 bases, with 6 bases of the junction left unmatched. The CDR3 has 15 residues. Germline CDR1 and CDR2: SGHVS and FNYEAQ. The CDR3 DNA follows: TGTGCCAGCAGCTTAGAGGACAGGGGACGCCACGAGCAGTACTTC. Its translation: CASSLEDRGRHEQYF.

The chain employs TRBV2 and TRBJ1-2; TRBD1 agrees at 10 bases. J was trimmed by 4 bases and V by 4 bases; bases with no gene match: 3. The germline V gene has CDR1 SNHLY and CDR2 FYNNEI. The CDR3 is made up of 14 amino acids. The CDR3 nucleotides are TGTGCCAGCAGTGGACAGGGGGCGCCCTATGGCTACACCTTC. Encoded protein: CASSGQGAPYGYTF.

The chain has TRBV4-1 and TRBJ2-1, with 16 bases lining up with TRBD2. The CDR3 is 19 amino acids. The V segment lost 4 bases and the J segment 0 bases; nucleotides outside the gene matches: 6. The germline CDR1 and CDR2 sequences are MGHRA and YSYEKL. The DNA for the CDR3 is TGCGCCAGCAGCCTACTGGGACTAGCGGGGGGGAGCTCCTACAATGAGCAGTTCTTC. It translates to CASSLLGLAGGSSYNEQFF.

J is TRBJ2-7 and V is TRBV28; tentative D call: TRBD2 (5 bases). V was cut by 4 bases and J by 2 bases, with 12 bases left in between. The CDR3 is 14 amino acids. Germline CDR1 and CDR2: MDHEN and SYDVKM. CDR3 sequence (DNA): TGTGCCAGCAGTTCCCCCGGGAATACCTACGAGCAGTACTTC. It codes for CASSSPGNTYEQYF.

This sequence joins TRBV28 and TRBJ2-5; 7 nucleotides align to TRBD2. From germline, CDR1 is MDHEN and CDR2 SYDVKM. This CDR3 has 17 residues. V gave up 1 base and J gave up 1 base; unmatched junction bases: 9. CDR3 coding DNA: TGTGCCAGCAGTTTATTCTCCCGCGGGGGTGCCCAAGAGACCCAGTACTTC. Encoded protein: CASSLFSRGGAQETQYF.

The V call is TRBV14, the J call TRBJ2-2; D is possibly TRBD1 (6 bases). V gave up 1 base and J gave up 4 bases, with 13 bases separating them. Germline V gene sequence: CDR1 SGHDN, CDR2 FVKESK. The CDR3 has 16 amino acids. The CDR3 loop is CASSQVTGKGTGELFF. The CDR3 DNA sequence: TGTGCCAGCAGCCAAGTAACAGGGAAGGGCACCGGGGAGCTGTTTTTT.

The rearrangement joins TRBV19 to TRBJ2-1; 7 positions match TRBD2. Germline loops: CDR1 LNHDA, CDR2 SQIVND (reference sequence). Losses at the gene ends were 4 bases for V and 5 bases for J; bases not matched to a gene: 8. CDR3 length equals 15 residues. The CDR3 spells CASSTWGGGNNEQFF. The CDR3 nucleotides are TGTGCCAGTAGTACGTGGGGCGGGGGTAACAATGAGCAGTTCTTC. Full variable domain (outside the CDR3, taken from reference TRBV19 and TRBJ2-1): DGGITQSPKYLFRKEGQNVTLSCEQNLNHDAMYWYRQDPGQGLRLIYYSQIVNDFQKGDIAEGYSVSREKKESFPLTVTSAQKNPTAFYLCASSTWGGGNNEQFFGPGTRLTVL.

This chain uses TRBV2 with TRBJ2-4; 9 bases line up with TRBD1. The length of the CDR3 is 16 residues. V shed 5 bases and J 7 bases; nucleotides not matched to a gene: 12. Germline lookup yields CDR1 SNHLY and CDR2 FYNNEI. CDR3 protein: CASSYPGQGPSNIQYF. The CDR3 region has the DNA TGTGCCAGCAGTTATCCGGGACAGGGCCCCTCGAACATTCAGTACTTC.

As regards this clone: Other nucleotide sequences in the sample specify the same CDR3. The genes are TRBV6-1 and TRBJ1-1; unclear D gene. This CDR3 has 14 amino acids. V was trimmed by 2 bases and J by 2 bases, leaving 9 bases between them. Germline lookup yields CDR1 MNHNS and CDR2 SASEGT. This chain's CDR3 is CASSERDTNTEAFF. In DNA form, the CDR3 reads TGTGCCAGCAGTGAAAGAGACACTAACACTGAAGCTTTCTTT.

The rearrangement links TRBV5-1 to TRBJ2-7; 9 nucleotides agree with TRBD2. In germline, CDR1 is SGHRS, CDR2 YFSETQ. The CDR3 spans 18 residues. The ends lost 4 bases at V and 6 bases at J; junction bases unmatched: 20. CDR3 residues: CASSPGGSGGPSPREQYF. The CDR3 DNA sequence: TGCGCCAGCAGCCCTGGTGGTAGCGGGGGCCCCTCGCCGCGCGAGCAGTACTTC. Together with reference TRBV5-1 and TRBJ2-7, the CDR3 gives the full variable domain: KAGVTQTPRYLIKTRGQQVTLSCSPISGHRSVSWYQQTPGQGLQFLFEYFSETQRNKGNFPGRFSGRQFSNSRSEMNVSTLELGDSALYLCASSPGGSGGPSPREQYFGPGTRLTVT.

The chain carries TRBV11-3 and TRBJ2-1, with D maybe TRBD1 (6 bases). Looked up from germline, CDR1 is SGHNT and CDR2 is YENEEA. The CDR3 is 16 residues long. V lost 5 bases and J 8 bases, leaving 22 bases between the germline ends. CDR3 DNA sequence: TGTGCCAGCAGCGGAAAGACCACACAGGGAAGCGATGAGCAGTTCTTC. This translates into CASSGKTTQGSDEQFF.

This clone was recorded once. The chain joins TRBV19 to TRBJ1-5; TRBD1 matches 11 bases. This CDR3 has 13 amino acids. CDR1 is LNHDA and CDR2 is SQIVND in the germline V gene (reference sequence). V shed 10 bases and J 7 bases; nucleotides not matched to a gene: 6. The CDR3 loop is CATNRDRGQPQHF. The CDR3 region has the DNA TGTGCCACCAACCGGGACAGGGGGCAGCCCCAGCATTTT. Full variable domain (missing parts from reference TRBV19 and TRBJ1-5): DGGITQSPKYLFRKEGQNVTLSCEQNLNHDAMYWYRQDPGQGLRLIYYSQIVNDFQKGDIAEGYSVSREKKESFPLTVTSAQKNPTAFYLCATNRDRGQPQHFGDGTRLSIL.

CDR3 nucleotide sequence: TGTGCCAGCTCATTGGACAGCCGGAATGAGCAGTTCTTC. Amino acids: CASSLDSRNEQFF. The chain combines TRBV18 with TRBJ2-1; TRBD1 is a possible D gene (6 bases). Germline V gene lookup returns CDR1 KGHSH and CDR2 LQKENI. V was clipped by 5 bases and J by 7 bases, with 12 bases between them. This CDR3 spans 13 amino acids.

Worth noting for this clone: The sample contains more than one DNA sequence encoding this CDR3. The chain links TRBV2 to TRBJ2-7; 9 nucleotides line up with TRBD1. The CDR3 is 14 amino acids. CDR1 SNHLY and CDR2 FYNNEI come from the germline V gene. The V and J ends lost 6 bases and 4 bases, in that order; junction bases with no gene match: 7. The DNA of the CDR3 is TGTGCCAGCAGCGACCCGGGACAGGGTTACGAGCAGTACTTC. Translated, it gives CASSDPGQGYEQYF.

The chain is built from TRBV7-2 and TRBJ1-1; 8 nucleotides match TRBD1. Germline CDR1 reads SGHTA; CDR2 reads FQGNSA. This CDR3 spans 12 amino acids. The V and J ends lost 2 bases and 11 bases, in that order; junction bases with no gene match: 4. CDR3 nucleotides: TGTGCCAGCAGCTTACGACAGGGGTGGGCTTTCTTT. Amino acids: CASSLRQGWAFF.

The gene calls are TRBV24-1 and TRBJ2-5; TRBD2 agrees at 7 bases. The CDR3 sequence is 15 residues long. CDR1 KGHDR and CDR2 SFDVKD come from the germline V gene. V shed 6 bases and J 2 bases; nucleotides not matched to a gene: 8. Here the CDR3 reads CATSTDWEGQETQYF. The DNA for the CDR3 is TGTGCCACCAGTACCGATTGGGAGGGACAAGAGACCCAGTACTTC.

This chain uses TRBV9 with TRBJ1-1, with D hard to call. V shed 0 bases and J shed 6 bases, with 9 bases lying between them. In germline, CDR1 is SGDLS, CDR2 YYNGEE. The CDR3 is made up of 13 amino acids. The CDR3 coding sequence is TGTGCCAGCAGCGTAGTCGAGAGGCCTGAAGCTTTCTTT. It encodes CASSVVERPEAFF.

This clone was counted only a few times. CDR3 sequence (DNA): TGTGCCAGCAGCCAAGAATTGGGCGAATTTGGTGGCTACACCTTC. This sequence encodes CASSQELGEFGGYTF. The chain combines TRBV14 with TRBJ1-2; no reliable D call. There are 15 residues in the CDR3. The germline V gene encodes CDR1 SGHDN and CDR2 FVKESK. V shed 0 bases and J shed 7 bases, with 15 bases lying between them.

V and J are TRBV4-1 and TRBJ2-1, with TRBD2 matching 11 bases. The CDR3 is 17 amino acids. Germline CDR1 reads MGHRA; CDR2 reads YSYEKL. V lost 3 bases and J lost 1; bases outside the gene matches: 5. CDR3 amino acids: CASSHRLAGLSYNEQFF. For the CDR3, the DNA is TGCGCCAGCAGCCACAGACTAGCGGGACTTTCCTACAATGAGCAGTTCTTC.

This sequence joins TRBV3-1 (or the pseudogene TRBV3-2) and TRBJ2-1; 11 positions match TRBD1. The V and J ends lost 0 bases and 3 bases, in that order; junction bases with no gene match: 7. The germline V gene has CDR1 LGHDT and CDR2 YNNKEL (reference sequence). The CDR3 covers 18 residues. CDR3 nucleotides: TGTGCCAGCAGCCAAGATGTGTACGGGACAGGGGGCTACAATGAGCAGTTCTTC. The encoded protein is CASSQDVYGTGGYNEQFF.

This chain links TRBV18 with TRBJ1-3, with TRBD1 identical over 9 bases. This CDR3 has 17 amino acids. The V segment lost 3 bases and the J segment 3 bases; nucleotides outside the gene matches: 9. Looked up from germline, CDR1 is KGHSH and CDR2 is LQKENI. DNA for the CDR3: TGTGCCAGCTCACCCACCGGACAGGGGTCCTTTGGAAACACCATATATTTT. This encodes CASSPTGQGSFGNTIYF.

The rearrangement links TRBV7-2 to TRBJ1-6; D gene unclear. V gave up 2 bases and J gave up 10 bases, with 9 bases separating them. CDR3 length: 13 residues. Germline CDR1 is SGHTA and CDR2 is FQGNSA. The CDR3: CASSLPGLSPLHF. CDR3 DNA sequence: TGTGCCAGCAGCTTACCTGGTCTATCACCCCTCCACTTT.

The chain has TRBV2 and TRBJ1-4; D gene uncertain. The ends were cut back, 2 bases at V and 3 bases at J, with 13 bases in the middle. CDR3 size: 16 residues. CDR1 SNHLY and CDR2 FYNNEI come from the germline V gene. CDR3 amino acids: CASSERAAGANEKLFF. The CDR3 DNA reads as TGTGCCAGCAGTGAAAGGGCGGCCGGGGCTAATGAAAAACTGTTTTTT.

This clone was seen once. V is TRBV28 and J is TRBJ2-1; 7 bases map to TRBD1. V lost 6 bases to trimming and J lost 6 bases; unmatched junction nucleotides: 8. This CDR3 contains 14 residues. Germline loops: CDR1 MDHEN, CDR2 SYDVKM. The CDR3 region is CASRPTGRRNEQFF. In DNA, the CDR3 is TGTGCCAGCAGACCGACAGGGCGACGCAATGAGCAGTTCTTC.

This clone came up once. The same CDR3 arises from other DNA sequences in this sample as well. The CDR3: CAWRGQGYNSPLHF. As DNA, the CDR3 is TGTGCCTGGAGGGGGCAGGGCTATAATTCACCCCTCCACTTT. The rearrangement uses TRBV30 and TRBJ1-6; possibly TRBD1 for D (5 bases). There are 14 residues in the CDR3. Deletions cut 3 bases from V and 3 bases from J, with 9 bases between. Germline-derived CDR1 and CDR2 are GTSNPN and SVGIG (reference sequence).